This T cell receptor (beta chain) comes out of a study of control samples from healthy donors and cancer patients. The assay was immunoSEQ multiplex PCR, and TCRdb's table has in-frame clones only and misses some. This table holds about 110,000 clones, roughly 89% found once. The V end was cut by 7 bases, the J end by 8 bases, with 17 bases between. There are 13 residues in the CDR3. CDR1 is MNHEY and CDR2 is SVGAGI in the germline V gene. Sequenced: blood. This sequence originates from a woman aged 50 to 65 in good health. The chain carries TRBV6-5 and TRBJ1-2; a weak D match, TRBD1 (6 bases). The CDR3 is CASMDHQGKGYTF. The CDR3 DNA is TGTGCCAGCATGGACCACCAGGGGAAGGGCTACACCTTC.